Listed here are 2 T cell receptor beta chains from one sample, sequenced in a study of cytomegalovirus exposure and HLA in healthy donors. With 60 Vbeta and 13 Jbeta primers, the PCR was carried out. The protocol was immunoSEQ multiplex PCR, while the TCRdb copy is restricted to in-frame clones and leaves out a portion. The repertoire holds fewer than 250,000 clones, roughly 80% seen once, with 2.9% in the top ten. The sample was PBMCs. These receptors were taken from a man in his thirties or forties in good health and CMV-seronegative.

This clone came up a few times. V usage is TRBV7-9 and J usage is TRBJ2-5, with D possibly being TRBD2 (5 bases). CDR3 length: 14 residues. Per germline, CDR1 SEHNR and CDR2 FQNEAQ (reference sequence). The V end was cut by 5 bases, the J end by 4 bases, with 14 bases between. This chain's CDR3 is CASSGPGWSETQYF. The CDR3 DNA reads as TGTGCCAGCAGCGGCCCGGGATGGTCAGAGACCCAGTACTTC.

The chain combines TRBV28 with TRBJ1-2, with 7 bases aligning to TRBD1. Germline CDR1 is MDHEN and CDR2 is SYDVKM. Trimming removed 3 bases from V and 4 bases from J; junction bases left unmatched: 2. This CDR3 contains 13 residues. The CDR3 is CASSFTGAYGYTF. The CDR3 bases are TGTGCCAGCAGTTTCACAGGGGCCTATGGCTACACCTTC.